This is a list of T cell receptor beta chains from one sample in a study of OX40 agonist ivuxolimab in advanced cancers. TCRdb keeps only in-frame clones here, not all; method: immunoSEQ multiplex PCR. The repertoire holds more than 100,000 clones, with about nine tenths as singletons. The starting material was CD4+ or CD8+ T cells sorted from blood, obtained in a trial of the OX40 agonist ivuxolimab. All receptors come from an adult with an advanced solid tumor such as melanoma, head and neck, liver or kidney cancer. The CDR3 runs from the conserved cysteine through the conserved F or W. Fields, in order: J gene, clone size, D gene, V gene, CDR3 protein, CDR3 DNA. D genes are given only for firm matches. Clone size is not always given. Where it is, it says once, few, many or a class for expanded clones.

>TRBJ1-4|-|-|TRBV6-4
CASSDSDGGEEEKLFF
TGTGCCAGCAGTGACTCGGACGGGGGGGAGGAAGAAAAACTGTTTTTT
>TRBJ2-7|few|TRBD2|TRBV5-1
CASSRTSGSVGYEQYF
TGCGCCAGCAGCCGGACTAGCGGTTCAGTAGGGTACGAGCAGTACTTC
>TRBJ1-5|once|-|TRBV9
CASSSDGSNQPQHF
TGTGCCAGCAGCTCGGACGGCAGCAATCAGCCCCAGCATTTT
>TRBJ1-3|few|-|TRBV28
CASSKPLGTQNTIYF
TGTGCCAGCAGTAAACCCCTCGGGACCCAAAACACCATATATTTT
>TRBJ2-5|-|-|TRBV9
CASSPGEQTLGETQYF
TGTGCCAGCAGCCCTGGGGAGCAAACCCTCGGGGAGACCCAGTACTTC
>TRBJ1-5|-|-|TRBV27
CASSSDPGQPQHF
TGTGCCAGCAGTTCGGACCCAGGGCAGCCCCAGCATTTT
>TRBJ1-1|-|-|TRBV28
CASTRDYPTEAFF
TGTGCCAGCACCCGGGATTACCCCACTGAAGCTTTCTTT
>TRBJ1-1|once|TRBD1|TRBV7-9
CASSLQGGRTEAFF
TGTGCCAGCAGCTTACAGGGGGGGAGGACTGAAGCTTTCTTT
>TRBJ2-4|-|-|TRBV4-2
CASSQDVNRVSLAKNIQYF
TGTGCCAGCAGCCAAGATGTCAACAGGGTCTCACTAGCCAAAAACATTCAGTACTTC
>TRBJ1-5|-|-|TRBV2
CASSAGLGNQPQHF
TGTGCCAGCAGTGCAGGTCTCGGCAATCAGCCCCAGCATTTT
>TRBJ2-5|once|-|TRBV7-7
CASSLGETGRETQYF
TGTGCTAGCAGCTTAGGGGAAACAGGGAGAGAGACCCAGTACTTC
>TRBJ1-1|few|-|TRBV30
CAWSLNTEAFF
TGTGCCTGGAGTCTGAACACTGAAGCTTTCTTT
>TRBJ2-3|-|TRBD2|TRBV19
CASIPGTSGTRRTDTQYF
TGTGCCAGTATCCCCGGGACTAGCGGGACCCGCCGCACAGATACGCAGTATTTT
>TRBJ1-5|-|TRBD1|TRBV6-1
CASSIRTGGHQPQHF
TGTGCCAGCAGCATACGGACAGGGGGCCATCAGCCCCAGCATTTT
>TRBJ1-1|-|-|TRBV28
CASSRDTKGTEAFF
TGTGCCAGCAGCCGGGACACCAAGGGCACTGAAGCTTTCTTT
>TRBJ1-1|-|-|TRBV18
CASSPTNAGTEAFF
TGTGCCAGCTCACCAACTAATGCGGGCACTGAAGCTTTCTTT
>TRBJ2-1|-|TRBD1|TRBV5-4
CASSPGQGRSYNEQFF
TGTGCCAGCAGCCCGGGACAGGGTAGATCCTACAATGAGCAGTTCTTC
>TRBJ2-7|once|-|TRBV21-1
CASSKGFWDIKPISYEQYF
TGTGCCAGCAGCAAAGGTTTCTGGGACATCAAACCGATCTCCTACGAGCAGTACTTC
>TRBJ2-5|-|-|TRBV11-1
CASSLAGNRETQYF
TGTGCCAGCAGCTTAGCAGGGAACAGAGAGACCCAGTACTTC
>TRBJ2-7|-|-|TRBV2
CASSSNSYEQYF
TGTGCCAGCAGTTCTAACTCCTACGAGCAGTACTTC
>TRBJ1-1|-|TRBD1|TRBV29-1
CSVEGQGDTEAFF
TGCAGCGTTGAGGGACAGGGCGACACTGAAGCTTTCTTT
>TRBJ2-7|-|TRBD1|TRBV6-5
CASSYGGQGAREQYF
TGTGCCAGCAGTTACGGGGGACAGGGGGCTAGAGAGCAGTACTTC
>TRBJ2-1|-|TRBD2|TRBV19
CASSDQLAGDYNEQFF
TGTGCCAGTAGTGATCAACTAGCGGGGGATTACAATGAGCAGTTCTTC
>TRBJ2-1|-|TRBD1|TRBV15
CATSRVNRGNEQFF
TGTGCCACCAGCAGAGTAAACAGGGGCAATGAGCAGTTCTTC
>TRBJ2-5|-|TRBD2|TRBV15
CATSGGYGGEQYF
TGTGCCACCAGCGGAGGTTACGGGGGGGAGCAGTACTTC
>TRBJ2-1|-|TRBD1|TRBV5-1
CASSLAGQPYYNEQFF
TGCGCCAGCAGCTTGGCGGGACAGCCATACTACAATGAGCAGTTCTTC
>TRBJ2-1|-|-|TRBV6-5
CASSYEGGTPYNEQFF
TGTGCCAGCAGTTACGAGGGGGGGACGCCTTACAATGAGCAGTTCTTC
>TRBJ2-7|-|-|TRBV20-1
CSATRNYEQYF
TGCAGTGCTACTAGGAACTACGAGCAGTACTTC
>TRBJ2-7|-|TRBD1|TRBV7-3
CASSSHGTGGYEQYF
TGTGCCAGCAGCTCCCACGGGACAGGGGGTTACGAGCAGTACTTC
>TRBJ2-7|-|-|TRBV10-3
CAISVRDDEQYF
TGTGCCATCTCCGTTCGCGACGACGAGCAGTACTTC
>TRBJ2-3|-|-|TRBV11-3
CASSSVGGPDTQYF
TGTGCCAGCAGCAGTGTGGGGGGCCCAGATACGCAGTATTTT
>TRBJ2-5|-|-|TRBV7-3
CASSLLVGPRETQYF
TGTGCCAGCAGCTTACTGGTCGGTCCGCGGGAGACCCAGTACTTC
>TRBJ2-1|-|-|TRBV7-6
CASSPGEGNYNEQFF
TGTGCCAGCAGCCCAGGGGAGGGAAACTACAATGAGCAGTTCTTC
>TRBJ1-5|once|-|TRBV4-1
CASSQGFIRDGPKGPQHF
TGCGCCAGCAGCCAAGGGTTTATCCGGGACGGACCCAAAGGGCCCCAGCATTTT
>TRBJ2-3|-|-|TRBV11-3
CASSPTVGSDTQYF
TGTGCCAGCAGCCCCACGGTAGGGTCAGATACGCAGTATTTT
>TRBJ2-1|once|TRBD2|TRBV5-1
CASSQDGSGRSYNEQFF
TGCGCCAGCAGCCAGGACGGTAGCGGGAGGTCCTACAATGAGCAGTTCTTC
>TRBJ2-1|-|TRBD2|TRBV5-1
CASSLLASGSNEQFF
TGCGCCAGCAGCTTGTTGGCTAGCGGGTCCAATGAGCAGTTCTTC
>TRBJ2-3|-|-|TRBV7-6
CASSLVGSDTQYF
TGTGCCAGCAGCTTGGTTGGGTCAGATACGCAGTATTTT
>TRBJ1-2|-|-|TRBV5-6
CASSVDSHGGYGYTF
TGTGCCAGCAGCGTCGACAGCCATGGGGGCTATGGCTACACCTTC
>TRBJ2-7|-|TRBD2|TRBV6-1
CASGTSGTYEQYF
TGTGCCAGTGGGACTAGCGGAACCTACGAGCAGTACTTC
>TRBJ1-4|-|TRBD1|TRBV2
CASSLQGDIEKLFF
TGTGCCAGCAGCCTACAGGGGGATATTGAAAAACTGTTTTTT
>TRBJ2-2|-|-|TRBV27
CASSSSGGMSPGELFF
TGTGCCAGCAGCTCCTCAGGGGGGATGAGTCCCGGGGAGCTGTTTTTT
>TRBJ2-7|-|-|TRBV5-4
CASSLSGSSSYEQYF
TGTGCCAGCAGCTTATCCGGGAGTTCTTCTTACGAGCAGTACTTC
>TRBJ2-7|few|-|TRBV7-3
CASSMDQGEQYF
TGTGCCAGCAGCATGGACCAGGGCGAGCAGTACTTC
>TRBJ2-3|-|-|TRBV10-3
CAISESSGHTDTQYF
TGTGCCATCAGTGAGTCTAGCGGTCACACAGATACGCAGTATTTT